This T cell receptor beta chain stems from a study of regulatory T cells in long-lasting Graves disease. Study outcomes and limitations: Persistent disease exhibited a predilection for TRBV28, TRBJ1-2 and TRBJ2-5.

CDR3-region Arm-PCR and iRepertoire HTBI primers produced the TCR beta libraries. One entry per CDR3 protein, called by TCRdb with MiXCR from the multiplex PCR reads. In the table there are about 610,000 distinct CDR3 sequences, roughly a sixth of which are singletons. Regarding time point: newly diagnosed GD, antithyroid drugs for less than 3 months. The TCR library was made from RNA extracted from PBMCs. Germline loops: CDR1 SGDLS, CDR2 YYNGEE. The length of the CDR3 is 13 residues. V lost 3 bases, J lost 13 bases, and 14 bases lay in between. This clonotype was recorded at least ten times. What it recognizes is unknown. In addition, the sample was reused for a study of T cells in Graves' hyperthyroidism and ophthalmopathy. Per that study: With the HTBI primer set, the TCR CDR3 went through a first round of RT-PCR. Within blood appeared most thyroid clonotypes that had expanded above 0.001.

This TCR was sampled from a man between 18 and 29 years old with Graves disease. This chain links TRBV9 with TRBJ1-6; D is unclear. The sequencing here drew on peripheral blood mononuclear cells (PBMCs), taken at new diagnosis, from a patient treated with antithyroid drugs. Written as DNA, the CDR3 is TGTGCCAGCAGCGGGAGCGGGGTCAGGCCCCTCCACTTT. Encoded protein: CASSGSGVRPLHF.